This TCR beta chain was captured in a study of blood T cell repertoires in COVID-19. The assay was immunoSEQ multiplex PCR, and TCRdb's table has in-frame clones only and misses some. The sample consists of roughly 180,000 clones, roughly 78% of them appearing once. The CDR3 sequence is 12 residues long. The germline V gene encodes CDR1 SGHTA and CDR2 FQGNSA. Between the trimmed V and J ends, which lost 5 bases and 0 bases, there was a span of 5 bases. This sequence originates from a woman aged 60-70 years with COVID-19, enrolled during active disease. This sequence joins TRBV7-2 and TRBJ2-7; the D is unclear. Sequences were obtained from peripheral blood. The CDR3: CASSPVSYEQYF. For the CDR3, the DNA is TGTGCCAGCAGCCCGGTCTCCTACGAGCAGTACTTC.